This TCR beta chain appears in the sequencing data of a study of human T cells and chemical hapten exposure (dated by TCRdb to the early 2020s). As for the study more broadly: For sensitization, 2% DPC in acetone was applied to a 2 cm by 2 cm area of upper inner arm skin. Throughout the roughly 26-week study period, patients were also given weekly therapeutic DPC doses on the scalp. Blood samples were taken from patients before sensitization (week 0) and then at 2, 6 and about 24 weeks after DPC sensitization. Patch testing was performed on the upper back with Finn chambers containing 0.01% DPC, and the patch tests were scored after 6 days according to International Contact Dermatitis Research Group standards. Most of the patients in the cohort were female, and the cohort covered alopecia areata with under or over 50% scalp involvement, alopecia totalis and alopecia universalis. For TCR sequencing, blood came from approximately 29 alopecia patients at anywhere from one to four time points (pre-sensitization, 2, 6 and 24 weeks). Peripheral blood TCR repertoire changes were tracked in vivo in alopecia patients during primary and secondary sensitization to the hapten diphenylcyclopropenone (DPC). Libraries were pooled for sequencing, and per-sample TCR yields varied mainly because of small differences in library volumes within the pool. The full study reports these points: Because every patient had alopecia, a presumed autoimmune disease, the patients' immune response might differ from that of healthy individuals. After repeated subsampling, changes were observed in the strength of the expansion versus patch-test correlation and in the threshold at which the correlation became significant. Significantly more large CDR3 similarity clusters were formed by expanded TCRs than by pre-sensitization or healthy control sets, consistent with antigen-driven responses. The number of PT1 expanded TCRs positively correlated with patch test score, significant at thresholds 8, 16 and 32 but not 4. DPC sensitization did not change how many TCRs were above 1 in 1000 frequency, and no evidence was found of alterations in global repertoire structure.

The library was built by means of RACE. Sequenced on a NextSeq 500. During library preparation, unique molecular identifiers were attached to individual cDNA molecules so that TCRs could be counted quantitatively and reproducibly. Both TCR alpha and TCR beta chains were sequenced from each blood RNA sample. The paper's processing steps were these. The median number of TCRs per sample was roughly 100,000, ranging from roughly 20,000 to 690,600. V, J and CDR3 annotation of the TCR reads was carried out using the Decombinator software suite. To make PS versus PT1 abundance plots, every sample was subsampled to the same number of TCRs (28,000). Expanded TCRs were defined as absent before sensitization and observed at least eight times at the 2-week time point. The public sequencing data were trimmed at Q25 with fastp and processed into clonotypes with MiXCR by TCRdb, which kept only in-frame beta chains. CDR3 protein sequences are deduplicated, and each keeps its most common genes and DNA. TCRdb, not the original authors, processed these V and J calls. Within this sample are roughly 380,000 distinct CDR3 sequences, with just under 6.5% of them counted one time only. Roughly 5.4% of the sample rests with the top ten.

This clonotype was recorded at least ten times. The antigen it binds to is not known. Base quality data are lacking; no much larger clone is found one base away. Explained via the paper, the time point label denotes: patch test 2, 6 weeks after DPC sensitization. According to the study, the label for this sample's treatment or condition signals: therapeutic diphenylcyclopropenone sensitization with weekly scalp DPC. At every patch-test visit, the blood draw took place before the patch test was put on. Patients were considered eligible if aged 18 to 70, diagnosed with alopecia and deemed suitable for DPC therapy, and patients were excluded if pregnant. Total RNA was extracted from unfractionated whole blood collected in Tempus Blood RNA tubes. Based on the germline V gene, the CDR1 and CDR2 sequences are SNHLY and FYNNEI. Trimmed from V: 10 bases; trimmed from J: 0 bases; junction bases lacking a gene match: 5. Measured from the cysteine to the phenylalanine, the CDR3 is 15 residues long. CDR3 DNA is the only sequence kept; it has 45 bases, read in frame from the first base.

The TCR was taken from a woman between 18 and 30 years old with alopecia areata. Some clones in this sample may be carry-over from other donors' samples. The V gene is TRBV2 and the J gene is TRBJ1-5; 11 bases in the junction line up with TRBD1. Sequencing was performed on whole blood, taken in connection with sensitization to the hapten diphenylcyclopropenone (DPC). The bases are TGTGCCATCGGACAGGGGGCTTCTAGCAATCAGCCCCAGCATTTT. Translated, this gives CAIGQGASSNQPQHF.